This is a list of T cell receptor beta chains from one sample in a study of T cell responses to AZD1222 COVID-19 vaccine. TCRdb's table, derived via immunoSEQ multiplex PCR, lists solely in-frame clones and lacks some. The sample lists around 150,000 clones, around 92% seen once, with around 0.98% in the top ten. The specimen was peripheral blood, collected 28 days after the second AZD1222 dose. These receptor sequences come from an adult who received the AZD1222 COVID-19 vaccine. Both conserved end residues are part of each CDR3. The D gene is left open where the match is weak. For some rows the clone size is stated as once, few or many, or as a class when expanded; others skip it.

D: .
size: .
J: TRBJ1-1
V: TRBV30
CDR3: CAWTRTVENTEAFF
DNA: TGTGCCTGGACCCGGACTGTGGAGAACACTGAAGCTTTCTTT

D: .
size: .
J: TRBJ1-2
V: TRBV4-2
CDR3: CASSQDHAGTDYGYTF
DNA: TGTGCCAGCAGCCAAGATCATGCCGGGACCGATTATGGCTACACCTTC

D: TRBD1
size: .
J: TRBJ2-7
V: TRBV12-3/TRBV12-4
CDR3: CASSPDRGWEQYF
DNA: TGTGCCAGCAGCCCGGACAGGGGATGGGAGCAGTACTTC

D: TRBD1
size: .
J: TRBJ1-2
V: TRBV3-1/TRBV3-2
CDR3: CASSPRGRNYGYTF
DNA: TGTGCCAGCAGCCCCAGGGGGCGTAACTATGGCTACACCTTC

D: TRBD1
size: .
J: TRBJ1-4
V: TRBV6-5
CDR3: CASSYGQGAFYEKLFF
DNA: TGTGCCAGCAGTTACGGCCAGGGGGCTTTTTATGAAAAACTGTTTTTT

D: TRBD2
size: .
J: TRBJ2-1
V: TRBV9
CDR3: CASSVGGTYNEQFF
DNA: TGTGCCAGCAGCGTCGGGGGGACCTACAATGAGCAGTTCTTC

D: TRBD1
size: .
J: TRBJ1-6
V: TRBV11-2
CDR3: CASSSGQGYSPLHF
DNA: TGTGCCAGCAGCTCCGGACAGGGGTATTCACCCCTCCACTTT

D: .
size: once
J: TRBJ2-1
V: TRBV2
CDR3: CASSVGPREFF
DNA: TGTGCCAGCAGTGTGGGGCCCAGAGAGTTCTTC

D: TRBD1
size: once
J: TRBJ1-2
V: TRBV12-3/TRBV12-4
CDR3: CASSRQGAGYTF
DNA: TGTGCCAGCAGTCGACAGGGGGCTGGCTACACCTTC

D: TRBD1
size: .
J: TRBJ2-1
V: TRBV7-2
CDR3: CASRLTGEPYNEQFF
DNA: TGTGCCAGCAGACTGACAGGGGAGCCCTACAATGAGCAGTTCTTC

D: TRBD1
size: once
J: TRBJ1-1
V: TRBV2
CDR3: CASSSDRGTEAFF
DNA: TGTGCCAGCAGTTCCGACAGGGGCACTGAAGCTTTCTTT

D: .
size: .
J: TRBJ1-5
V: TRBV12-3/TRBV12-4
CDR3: CASSRQSGQPQHF
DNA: TGTGCCAGCAGCCGACAGTCTGGCCAGCCCCAGCATTTT

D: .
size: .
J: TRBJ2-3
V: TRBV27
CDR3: CASSLIGDLQYF
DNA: TGTGCCAGCAGTTTAATTGGCGACCTCCAGTATTTT

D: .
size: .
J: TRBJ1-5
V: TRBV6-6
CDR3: CASSPYGTGGTPQHF
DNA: TGTGCCAGCAGCCCGTATGGGACGGGGGGTACGCCCCAGCATTTT

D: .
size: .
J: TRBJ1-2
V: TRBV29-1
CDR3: CSVNSNYGYTF
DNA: TGCAGCGTTAACAGCAACTATGGCTACACCTTC

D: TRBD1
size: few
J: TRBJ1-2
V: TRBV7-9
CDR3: CASSLTGGDYGYTF
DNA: TGTGCCAGCAGCTTGACAGGGGGTGACTATGGCTACACCTTC

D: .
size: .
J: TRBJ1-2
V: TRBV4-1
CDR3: CASSQERGSFNYGYTF
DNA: TGCGCCAGCAGCCAAGAACGCGGCAGCTTTAACTATGGCTACACCTTC

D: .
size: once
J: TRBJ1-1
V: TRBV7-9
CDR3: CASSSGREAFF
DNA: TGTGCCAGCAGCTCGGGCCGTGAAGCTTTCTTT

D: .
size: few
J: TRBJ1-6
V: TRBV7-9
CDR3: CASRTRQDNSPLHF
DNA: TGTGCCAGCAGGACCCGCCAGGATAATTCACCCCTCCACTTT

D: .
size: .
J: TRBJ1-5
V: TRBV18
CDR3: CASSPPAGQPQHF
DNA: TGTGCCAGCTCACCACCGGCGGGTCAGCCCCAGCATTTT

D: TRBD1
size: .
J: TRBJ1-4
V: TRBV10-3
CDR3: CAISEGGQGGEKLFF
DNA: TGTGCCATCAGTGAAGGGGGACAGGGCGGAGAAAAACTGTTTTTT

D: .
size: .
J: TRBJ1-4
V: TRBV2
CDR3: CASFGEKLFF
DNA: TGTGCCAGCTTCGGGGAAAAACTGTTTTTT

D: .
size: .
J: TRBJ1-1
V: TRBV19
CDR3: CASSWGDTEAFF
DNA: TGTGCCAGTAGCTGGGGAGACACTGAAGCTTTCTTT

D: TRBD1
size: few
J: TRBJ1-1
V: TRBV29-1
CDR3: CSVEDRGGAEAFF
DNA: TGCAGCGTCGAGGACAGGGGGGGTGCTGAAGCTTTCTTT

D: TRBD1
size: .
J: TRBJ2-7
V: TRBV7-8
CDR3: CASSSTGSYEQYF
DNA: TGTGCCAGCAGCTCGACAGGGTCCTACGAGCAGTACTTC

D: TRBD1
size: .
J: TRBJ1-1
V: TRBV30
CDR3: CAWSVGQGARTEAFF
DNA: TGTGCCTGGAGTGTGGGACAGGGGGCAAGAACTGAAGCTTTCTTT

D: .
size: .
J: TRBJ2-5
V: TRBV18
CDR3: CASSPRRGPQQETQYF
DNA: TGTGCCAGCTCACCACGGCGGGGGCCCCAGCAAGAGACCCAGTACTTC

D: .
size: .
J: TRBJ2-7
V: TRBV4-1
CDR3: CASSQVGGDGYEQYF
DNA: TGCGCCAGCAGCCAAGTTGGCGGGGATGGGTACGAGCAGTACTTC

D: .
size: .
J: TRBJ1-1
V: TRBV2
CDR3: CASILQATEAFF
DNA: TGTGCCAGCATATTACAGGCGACTGAAGCTTTCTTT